The source of this T cell receptor (beta chain) is a study of CD8+ T cells in alopecia areata. Study summary: Grafts of skin from C3H/HeJ donors aged about 6-12 months with spontaneous alopecia went to female C3H/HeJ mice aged 7-10 weeks.

After isolation, RNA underwent reverse transcription to generate cDNA as the sequencing template. The assay was immunoSEQ multiplex PCR, and TCRdb's table has in-frame clones only and misses some. There are some 120,000 clones in the sample, none observed a single time. This CDR3 is built from 15 residues. The ends were cut back, 0 bases at V and 5 bases at J, with 11 bases in the middle. Germline CDR1 and CDR2: NSQYPW and LRSPGD (reference sequence). Overall study findings and caveats: Patients shared TCRs less clearly than mice did, possibly owing to HLA. Scalp sequencing also captures normal skin's resident alphabeta T cells. Especially in alopecia totalis/universalis, lesional scalp showed greater clonality than normal scalp did.

There are a few counts of this clone. Its antigen is unknown. The gene names given are mouse names. The read ends 4 residues shy of where the CDR3 ends; the end is completed using the germline J gene. The chain is built from TRBV1 and TRBJ2-1; D is uncertain. The sequence was obtained from a C3H/HeJ mouse with alopecia areata. The MHC haplotype recorded for the strain is H2-k. Sequenced material: lesional skin. The part of the CDR3 DNA that was read is TGCACCTGCAGTGCAGATCCTGGATTGGATGCT. Translated: CTCSADPGLDA. The whole CDR3 protein reads CTCSADPGLDAEQFF.